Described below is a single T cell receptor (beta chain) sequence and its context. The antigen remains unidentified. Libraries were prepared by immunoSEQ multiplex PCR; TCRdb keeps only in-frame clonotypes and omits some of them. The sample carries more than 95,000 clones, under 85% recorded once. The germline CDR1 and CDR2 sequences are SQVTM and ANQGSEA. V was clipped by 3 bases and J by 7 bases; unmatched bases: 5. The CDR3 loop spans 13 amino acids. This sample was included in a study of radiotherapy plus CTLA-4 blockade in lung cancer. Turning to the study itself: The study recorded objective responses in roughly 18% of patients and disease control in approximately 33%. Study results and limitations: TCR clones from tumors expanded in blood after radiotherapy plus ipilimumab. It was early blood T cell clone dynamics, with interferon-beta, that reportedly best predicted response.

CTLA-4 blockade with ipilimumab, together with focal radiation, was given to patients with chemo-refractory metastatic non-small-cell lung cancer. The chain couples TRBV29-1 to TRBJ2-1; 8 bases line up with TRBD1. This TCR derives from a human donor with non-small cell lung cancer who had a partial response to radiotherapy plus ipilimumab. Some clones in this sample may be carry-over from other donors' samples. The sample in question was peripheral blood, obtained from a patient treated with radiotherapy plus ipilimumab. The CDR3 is CSVEVGQGNEQFF. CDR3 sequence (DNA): TGCAGCGTTGAGGTAGGACAGGGTAATGAGCAGTTCTTC.